A selection of T cell receptor beta chains follows, all from one sample in a study of blood T cell repertoires in COVID-19. Some clones are missing from TCRdb's copy, which holds only in-frame ones; the method was immunoSEQ multiplex PCR. The repertoire holds roughly 98,000 clones, with roughly four fifths as singletons. Specimen: peripheral blood. These receptors originate from a human donor in a cohort sampled during active COVID-19. The CDR3 runs from the conserved cysteine through the conserved F or W. A D gene is named only where the DNA matches it firmly. Clone size is stated in some rows and not others, as once, few, many or a class when expanded.

J gene,clone size,V gene,D gene,CDR3 protein,CDR3 DNA
TRBJ1-2,few,TRBV5-5,TRBD1,CASSSRGQGYGYTF,TGTGCCAGCAGCTCTAGGGGGCAAGGGTATGGCTACACCTTC
TRBJ2-5,NA,TRBV7-8,NA,CASRPRGSFLETQYF,TGTGCCAGCAGACCTAGGGGAAGTTTCCTGGAGACCCAGTACTTC
TRBJ1-1,NA,TRBV7-8,TRBD1,CASSLVTGGMATEAFF,TGTGCCAGCAGCTTAGTTACAGGGGGGATGGCCACTGAAGCTTTCTTT
TRBJ2-3,NA,TRBV7-9,NA,CASSLSGRGSTDTQYF,TGTGCCAGCAGCCTCAGCGGGCGAGGTAGCACAGATACGCAGTATTTT
TRBJ1-2,NA,TRBV4-1,TRBD1,CASSHTRQGRMHGYTF,TGCGCCAGCAGCCATACTCGACAGGGGAGAATGCATGGCTACACCTTC
TRBJ2-1,NA,TRBV5-4,TRBD2,CASSLDGGSYNEQFF,TGTGCCAGCAGCTTGGACGGGGGGTCCTACAATGAGCAGTTCTTC
TRBJ1-1,NA,TRBV3-1/TRBV3-2,TRBD1,CASSPSGQGIGGMNTEAFF,TGTGCCAGCAGTCCTTCGGGACAGGGAATTGGGGGGATGAACACTGAAGCTTTCTTT
TRBJ1-5,NA,TRBV5-5,NA,CASSFDRDQPQHF,TGTGCCAGCAGCTTCGACAGAGATCAGCCCCAGCATTTT
TRBJ2-3,few,TRBV9,TRBD2,CASSVSTSGGAGTDTQYF,TGTGCCAGCAGCGTAAGCACTAGCGGGGGGGCAGGCACAGATACGCAGTATTTT
TRBJ1-3,NA,TRBV5-8,NA,CASNPKGWPGNTIYF,TGTGCCAGCAACCCAAAGGGGTGGCCTGGAAACACCATATATTTT
TRBJ2-7,NA,TRBV20-1,NA,CSASRQENYEQYF,TGCAGTGCTAGTAGACAGGAAAATTACGAGCAGTACTTC
TRBJ1-5,NA,TRBV9,NA,CASSKGVSNQPQHF,TGTGCCAGCAGCAAGGGGGTCAGCAATCAGCCCCAGCATTTT
TRBJ1-5,few,TRBV19,TRBD1,CASRRGRNQPQHF,TGTGCCAGTCGCAGGGGGCGTAATCAGCCCCAGCATTTT
TRBJ2-7,NA,TRBV24-1,TRBD1,CATRGQNYEQYF,TGTGCCACCCGGGGACAGAACTACGAGCAGTACTTC
TRBJ1-1,NA,TRBV5-1,NA,CASSLVSRGEAFF,TGCGCCAGCAGCTTGGTCTCCCGCGGTGAAGCTTTCTTT
TRBJ1-4,NA,TRBV7-3,TRBD1,CASSPKGTGASNEKLFF,TGTGCCAGCAGCCCGAAAGGGACAGGGGCCTCTAATGAAAAACTGTTTTTT
TRBJ2-7,few,TRBV6-5,NA,CASRRDSRIGEQYF,TGTGCCAGCAGGCGGGACAGCCGGATCGGGGAGCAGTACTTC
TRBJ1-2,NA,TRBV27,NA,CASSFGAGLNYGYTF,TGTGCCAGCAGTTTTGGGGCGGGGTTAAACTATGGCTACACCTTC
TRBJ2-7,once,TRBV2,NA,CASKQARDTTLEQYF,TGTGCCAGTAAGCAAGCCCGGGACACCACCCTCGAGCAGTACTTC
TRBJ1-1,NA,TRBV5-1,TRBD1,CASSGGRQGNTEAFF,TGCGCCAGCAGCGGGGGGAGACAGGGGAACACTGAAGCTTTCTTT
TRBJ1-2,once,TRBV5-8,NA,CASSLYPGVNYGYTF,TGTGCCAGCAGCTTGTATCCAGGGGTAAACTATGGCTACACCTTC
TRBJ2-3,NA,TRBV7-2,TRBD2,CASSWRLAGDTDTQYF,TGTGCCAGCAGCTGGAGACTAGCGGGGGACACAGATACGCAGTATTTT
TRBJ1-4,NA,TRBV12-3/TRBV12-4,NA,CASRREVEKLFF,TGTGCCAGCAGGAGGGAAGTTGAAAAACTGTTTTTT
TRBJ1-2,NA,TRBV27,NA,CASSFAGARGYTF,TGTGCCAGCAGTTTCGCGGGGGCGCGGGGCTACACCTTC
TRBJ2-3,NA,TRBV4-1,NA,CASSQDQAGPGTQYF,TGCGCCAGCAGCCAAGATCAGGCAGGGCCAGGTACGCAGTATTTT
TRBJ1-2,NA,TRBV19,NA,CASRSYRVNGYTF,TGTGCCAGTAGAAGTTACAGGGTGAATGGCTACACCTTC